The 15 T cell receptor beta chains given below trace back to one sample, sequenced in a study of tumor-infiltrating lymphocytes in localized non-small cell lung cancer. Clones were read by immunoSEQ multiplex PCR, and TCRdb kept only the in-frame ones, dropping some. Found here are 7,000 to 8,500 clones, 70% to 85% of them singletons; the top ten hold 5.1%. The sequenced material came from lung tumor tissue. These receptors came from a human donor with non-small cell lung cancer.

This chain links TRBV29-1 with TRBJ2-7; TRBD2 aligns across 7 bases. The CDR3 sequence is 14 residues long. Germline CDR1 SQVTM, CDR2 ANQGSEA. V lost 7 bases to trimming and J lost 7 bases; unmatched junction nucleotides: 16. CDR3 DNA: TGCAGCGCTATACCCGGGGGGTCCCCTGGGGAGCAGTACTTC. It codes for CSAIPGGSPGEQYF.

This chain joins TRBV28 and TRBJ1-5, with D uncertain. Germline-derived CDR1 and CDR2 are MDHEN and SYDVKM. Deletions cut 5 bases from V and 0 bases from J, with 14 bases between. This CDR3 has 16 residues. The CDR3, as DNA: TGTGCCAGCAGTCAAACCCCGAGATATAGCAATCAGCCCCAGCATTTT. Its translation: CASSQTPRYSNQPQHF.

The chain combines TRBV7-2 with TRBJ2-7, with D perhaps matching TRBD2 (6 bases). The CDR3 extends over 16 amino acids. V was trimmed by 0 bases and J by 5 bases, leaving 17 bases between them. Germline V gives CDR1 SGHTA, CDR2 FQGNSA. CDR3 residues: CASSLASGGGSNEQYF. Written as DNA, the CDR3 is TGTGCCAGCAGCTTAGCGTCCGGCGGAGGGTCGAACGAGCAGTACTTC.

This clone counts as medium-sized (0.01 to 0.1%). The chain carries TRBV9 and TRBJ2-3; possible D gene TRBD2, 5 bases. Germline loops: CDR1 SGDLS, CDR2 YYNGEE. This CDR3 has 16 amino acids. V was cut by 0 bases and J by 0 bases, with 11 bases left in between. The CDR3 region has the DNA TGTGCCAGCAGCGTAGGTTGGAGGACTAGCACAGATACGCAGTATTTT. Translating it yields CASSVGWRTSTDTQYF.

This chain joins TRBV18 and TRBJ2-7, with D maybe TRBD1 (5 bases). Germline values: CDR1 KGHSH, CDR2 LQKENI. The CDR3 is made up of 13 amino acids. V was trimmed by 6 bases and J by 3 bases, leaving 12 bases between them. For the CDR3, the DNA is TGTGCCAGCTCCCACAGCAGGGACTACGAGCAGTACTTC. Its translation is CASSHSRDYEQYF.

This chain uses TRBV5-1 with TRBJ2-1; tentatively, D is TRBD1 or TRBD2 (6 bases each). V dropped 0 bases and J dropped 5 bases, with 9 bases sitting between them. This CDR3 comprises 14 residues. The germline CDR1 and CDR2 sequences are SGHRS and YFSETQ. CDR3 amino acids: CASSLVGGHNEQFF. The DNA of the CDR3 is TGCGCCAGCAGCTTGGTTGGGGGGCACAATGAGCAGTTCTTC.

Only a few counts were recorded for this clone. CDR3 region: CAWSGTAATNEKLFF. CDR3 coding DNA: TGTGCCTGGAGCGGGACAGCTGCAACTAATGAAAAACTGTTTTTT. The chain couples TRBV30 to TRBJ1-4; TRBD1 matches 7 bases. Germline V gene lookup returns CDR1 GTSNPN and CDR2 SVGIG (reference sequence). The CDR3 extends over 15 amino acids. V shed 3 bases, J shed 0 bases, and the junction held 4 bases outside the gene matches.

The chain uses TRBV10-3 and TRBJ1-5; D possibly corresponds to TRBD1 (6 bases). Germline CDR1 and CDR2: ENHRY and SYGVKD. V lost 10 bases and J lost 6, with 22 bases in between. The CDR3 consists of 15 residues. Here the CDR3 reads CATRPGESGGQPQHF. CDR3 sequence (DNA): TGTGCCACCAGACCAGGGGAAAGTGGCGGTCAGCCCCAGCATTTT.

The chain links TRBV6-5 to TRBJ2-3; 11 bases are shared with TRBD2. The V gene end was trimmed by 6 bases and the J gene end by 9 bases; junction bases not matched to a gene: 5. Per the germline V gene, CDR1 is MNHEY and CDR2 is SVGAGI. The CDR3 extends over 13 amino acids. In DNA, the CDR3 is TGTGCCAGCAGGCGACTAGCGGGAATCACGCAGTATTTT. It specifies CASRRLAGITQYF.

The V and J genes are TRBV7-8 and TRBJ2-5; no definite D call. Germline-derived CDR1 and CDR2 are SGHVS and FQNEAQ. This CDR3 region has 14 residues. V lost 3 bases and J lost 7, with 15 bases in between. Here the CDR3 reads CASSFSEAVVTQYF. CDR3 sequence (DNA): TGTGCCAGCAGCTTTTCCGAGGCAGTGGTGACCCAGTACTTC.

The chain couples TRBV19 to TRBJ1-1; 10 nucleotides agree with TRBD1. Germline loops: CDR1 LNHDA, CDR2 SQIVND (reference sequence). This CDR3 comprises 14 residues. J gave up 5 bases and V 7 bases, and 7 bases lay outside the gene matches. The CDR3 region has the DNA TGTGCCAGTATCGAGGACAGGGGGATGACTGAAGCTTTCTTT. This encodes CASIEDRGMTEAFF. The entire variable domain, with the rest obtained from reference TRBV19 and TRBJ1-1, is as follows: DGGITQSPKYLFRKEGQNVTLSCEQNLNHDAMYWYRQDPGQGLRLIYYSQIVNDFQKGDIAEGYSVSREKKESFPLTVTSAQKNPTAFYLCASIEDRGMTEAFFGQGTRLTVV.

This chain joins TRBV27 and TRBJ2-7; no clear D. Trimming pared 5 bases from V and 0 bases from J, leaving 23 bases between. CDR3 size: 18 residues. Germline loops: CDR1 MNHEY, CDR2 SMNVEV (reference sequence). This CDR3 is CASSLQFHGGASSYEQYF. CDR3 DNA: TGTGCCAGCAGTCTCCAATTCCACGGCGGAGCGAGCTCCTACGAGCAGTACTTC.

The chain joins TRBV30 to TRBJ2-7; 9 nucleotides agree with TRBD1. Per the germline V gene, CDR1 is GTSNPN and CDR2 is SVGIG (reference sequence). The CDR3 covers 16 residues. The ends lost 4 bases at V and 4 bases at J; junction bases unmatched: 14. This chain's CDR3 is CAWTPQGTGKGYEQYF. CDR3 nucleotide sequence: TGTGCCTGGACCCCTCAAGGGACAGGGAAAGGGTACGAGCAGTACTTC. Filled out from reference TRBV30 and TRBJ2-7, the complete variable domain reads SQTIHQWPATLVQPVGSPLSLECTVEGTSNPNLYWYRQAAGRGLQLLFYSVGIGQISSEVPQNLSASRPQDRQFILSSKKLLLSDSGFYLCAWTPQGTGKGYEQYFGPGTRLTVT.

V and J are TRBV5-1 and TRBJ1-4, with 10 bases that match TRBD1. V was pared by 4 bases and J by 8 bases, with 5 bases of the junction left unmatched. CDR1 SGHRS and CDR2 YFSETQ come from the germline V gene. The CDR3 loop spans 14 amino acids. The CDR3 reads CASSPGTGAEKLFF. CDR3 DNA: TGCGCCAGCAGCCCCGGGACAGGGGCCGAAAAACTGTTTTTT. Using reference TRBV5-1 and TRBJ1-4 for the parts outside the CDR3, the full variable domain is KAGVTQTPRYLIKTRGQQVTLSCSPISGHRSVSWYQQTPGQGLQFLFEYFSETQRNKGNFPGRFSGRQFSNSRSEMNVSTLELGDSALYLCASSPGTGAEKLFFGSGTQLSVL.

V gene TRBV14 combines with J gene TRBJ2-1, with D uncertain. V lost 4 bases to trimming and J lost 9 bases, with 7 bases between them. CDR3 length equals 11 residues. Germline CDR1 reads SGHDN; CDR2 reads FVKESK. CDR3 protein: CASSRQFEQFF. CDR3 sequence (DNA): TGTGCCAGCAGCCGTCAGTTTGAGCAGTTCTTC.